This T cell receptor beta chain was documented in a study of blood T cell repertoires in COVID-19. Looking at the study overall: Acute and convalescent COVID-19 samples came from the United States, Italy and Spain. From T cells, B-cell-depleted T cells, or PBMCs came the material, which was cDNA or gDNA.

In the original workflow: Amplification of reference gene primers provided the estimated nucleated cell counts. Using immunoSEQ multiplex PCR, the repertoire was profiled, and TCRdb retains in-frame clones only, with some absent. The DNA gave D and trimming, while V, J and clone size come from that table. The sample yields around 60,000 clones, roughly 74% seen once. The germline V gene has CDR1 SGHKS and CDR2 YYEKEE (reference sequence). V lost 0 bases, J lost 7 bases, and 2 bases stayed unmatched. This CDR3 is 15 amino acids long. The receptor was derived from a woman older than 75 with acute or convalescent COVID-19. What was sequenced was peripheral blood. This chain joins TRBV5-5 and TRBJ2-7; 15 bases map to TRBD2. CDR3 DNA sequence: TGTGCCAGCAGCTTGGTGGGACTAGCGGGAGGTGAGCAGTACTTC. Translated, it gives CASSLVGLAGGEQYF. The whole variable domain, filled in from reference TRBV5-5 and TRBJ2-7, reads DAGVTQSPTHLIKTRGQQVTLRCSPISGHKSVSWYQQVLGQGPQFIFQYYEKEERGRGNFPDRFSARQFPNYSSELNVNALLLGDSALYLCASSLVGLAGGEQYFGPGTRLTVT.